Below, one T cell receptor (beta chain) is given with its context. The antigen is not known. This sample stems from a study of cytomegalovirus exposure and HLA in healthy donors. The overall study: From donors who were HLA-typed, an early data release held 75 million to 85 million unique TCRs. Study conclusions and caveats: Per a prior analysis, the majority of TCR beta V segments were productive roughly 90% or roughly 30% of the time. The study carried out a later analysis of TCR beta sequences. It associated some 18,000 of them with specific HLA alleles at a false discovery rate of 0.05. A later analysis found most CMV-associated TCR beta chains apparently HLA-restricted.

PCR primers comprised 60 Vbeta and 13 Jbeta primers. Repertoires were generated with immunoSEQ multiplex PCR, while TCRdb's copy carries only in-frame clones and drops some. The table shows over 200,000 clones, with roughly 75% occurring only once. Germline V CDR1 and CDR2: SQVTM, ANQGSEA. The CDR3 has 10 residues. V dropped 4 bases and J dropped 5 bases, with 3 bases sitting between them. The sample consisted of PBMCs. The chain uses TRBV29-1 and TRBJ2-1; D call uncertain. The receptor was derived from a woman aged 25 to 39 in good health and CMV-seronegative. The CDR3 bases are TGCAGCGTTGCTGACAATGAGCAGTTCTTC. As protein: CSVADNEQFF.